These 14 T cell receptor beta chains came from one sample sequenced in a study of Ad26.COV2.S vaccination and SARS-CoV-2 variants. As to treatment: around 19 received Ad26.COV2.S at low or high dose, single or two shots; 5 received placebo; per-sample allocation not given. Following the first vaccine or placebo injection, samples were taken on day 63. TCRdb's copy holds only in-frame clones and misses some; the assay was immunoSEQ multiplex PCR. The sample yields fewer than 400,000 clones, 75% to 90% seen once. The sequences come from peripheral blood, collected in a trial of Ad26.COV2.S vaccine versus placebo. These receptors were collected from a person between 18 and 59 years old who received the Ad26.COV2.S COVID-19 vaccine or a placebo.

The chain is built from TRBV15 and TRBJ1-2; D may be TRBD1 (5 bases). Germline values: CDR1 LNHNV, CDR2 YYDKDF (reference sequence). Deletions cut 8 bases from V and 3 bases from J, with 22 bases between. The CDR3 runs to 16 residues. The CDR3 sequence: CATADPMGGDHYGYTF. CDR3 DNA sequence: TGTGCCACCGCCGATCCGATGGGAGGGGATCACTATGGCTACACCTTC. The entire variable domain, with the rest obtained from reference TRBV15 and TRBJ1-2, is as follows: DAMVIQNPRYQVTQFGKPVTLSCSQTLNHNVMYWYQQKSSQAPKLLFHYYDKDFNNEADTPDNFQSRRPNTSFCFLDIRSPGLGDTAMYLCATADPMGGDHYGYTFGSGTRLTVV.

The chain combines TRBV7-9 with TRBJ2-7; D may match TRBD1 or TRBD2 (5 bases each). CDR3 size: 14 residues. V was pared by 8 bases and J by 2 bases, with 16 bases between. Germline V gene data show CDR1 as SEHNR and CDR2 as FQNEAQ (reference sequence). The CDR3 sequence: CASRDGALPYEQYF. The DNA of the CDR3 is TGTGCCAGCCGGGACGGCGCCCTCCCCTACGAGCAGTACTTC.

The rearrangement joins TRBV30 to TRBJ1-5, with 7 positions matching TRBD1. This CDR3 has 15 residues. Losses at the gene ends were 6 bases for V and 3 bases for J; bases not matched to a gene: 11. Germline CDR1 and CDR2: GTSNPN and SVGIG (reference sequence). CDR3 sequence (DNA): TGTGCCTGTGGGCCCGTTGACAGGGCCAATCAGCCCCAGCATTTT. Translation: CACGPVDRANQPQHF. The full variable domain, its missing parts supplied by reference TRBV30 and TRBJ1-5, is SQTIHQWPATLVQPVGSPLSLECTVEGTSNPNLYWYRQAAGRGLQLLFYSVGIGQISSEVPQNLSASRPQDRQFILSSKKLLLSDSGFYLCACGPVDRANQPQHFGDGTRLSIL.

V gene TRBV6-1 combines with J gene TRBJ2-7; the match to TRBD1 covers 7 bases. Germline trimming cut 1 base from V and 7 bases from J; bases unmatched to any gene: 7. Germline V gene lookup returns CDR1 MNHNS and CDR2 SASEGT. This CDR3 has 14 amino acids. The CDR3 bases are TGTGCCAGCAGTGAAGTAATTTCAGGGGGAGAGCAGTACTTC. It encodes CASSEVISGGEQYF.

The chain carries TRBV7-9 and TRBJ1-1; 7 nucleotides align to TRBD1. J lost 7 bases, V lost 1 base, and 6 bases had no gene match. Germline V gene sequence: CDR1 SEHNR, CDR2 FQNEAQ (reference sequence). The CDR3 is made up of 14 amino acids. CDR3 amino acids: CASSLGRDSIEAFF. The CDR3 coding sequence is TGTGCCAGCAGCTTAGGTCGGGACAGCATTGAAGCTTTCTTT.

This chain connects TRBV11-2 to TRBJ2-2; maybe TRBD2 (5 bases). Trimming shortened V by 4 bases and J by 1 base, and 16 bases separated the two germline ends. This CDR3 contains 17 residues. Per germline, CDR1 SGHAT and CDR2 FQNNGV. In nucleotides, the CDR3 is TGTGCCAGCAGCTCCACCCGGGGTGGAAGGAACACCGGGGAGCTGTTTTTT. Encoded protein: CASSSTRGGRNTGELFF.

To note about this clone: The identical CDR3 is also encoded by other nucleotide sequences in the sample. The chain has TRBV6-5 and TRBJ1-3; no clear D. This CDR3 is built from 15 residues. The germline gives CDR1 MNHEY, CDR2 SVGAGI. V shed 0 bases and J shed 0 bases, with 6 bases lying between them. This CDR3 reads CASSYSTSSGNTIYF. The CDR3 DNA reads TGTGCCAGCAGTTACTCTACGTCCTCTGGAAACACCATATATTTT.

The DNA for the CDR3 is TGTGCCAGCAGCCACCCTCCGACTAGCGGGAGAGTCAACTTCAATGAGCAGTTCTTC. Translation gives CASSHPPTSGRVNFNEQFF. J is TRBJ2-1 and V is TRBV3-1 (or the pseudogene TRBV3-2), with TRBD2 matching over 12 bases. In germline, CDR1 is LGHDT, CDR2 YNNKEL (reference sequence). V dropped 3 bases and J dropped 6; count of bases not matched to a gene: 15. CDR3 length: 19 residues.

CDR3: CASSFRGKDQPQHF. In nucleotides, the CDR3 is TGTGCCAGCAGTTTCAGGGGGAAAGATCAGCCCCAGCATTTT. This rearrangement joins TRBV27 to TRBJ1-5; 7 bases match TRBD1. The CDR3 has 14 residues. Trimming at V came to 3 bases and at J to 5 bases, leaving 4 bases not matched to a gene. Per germline, CDR1 MNHEY and CDR2 SMNVEV (reference sequence).

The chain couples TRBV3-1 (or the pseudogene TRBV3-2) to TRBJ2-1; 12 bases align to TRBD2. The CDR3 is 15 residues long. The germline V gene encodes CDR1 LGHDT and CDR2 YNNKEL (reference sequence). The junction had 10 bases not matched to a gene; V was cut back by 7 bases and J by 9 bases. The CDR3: CASTLLAGGPAEQFF. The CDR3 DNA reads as TGTGCCAGCACCCTCCTAGCGGGAGGGCCGGCTGAGCAGTTCTTC.

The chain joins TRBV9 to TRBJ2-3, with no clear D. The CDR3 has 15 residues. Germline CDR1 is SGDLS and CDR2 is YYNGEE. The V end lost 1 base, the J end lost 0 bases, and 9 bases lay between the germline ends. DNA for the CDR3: TGTGCCAGCAGCGTATGGGGAAGCAGCACAGATACGCAGTATTTT. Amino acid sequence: CASSVWGSSTDTQYF.

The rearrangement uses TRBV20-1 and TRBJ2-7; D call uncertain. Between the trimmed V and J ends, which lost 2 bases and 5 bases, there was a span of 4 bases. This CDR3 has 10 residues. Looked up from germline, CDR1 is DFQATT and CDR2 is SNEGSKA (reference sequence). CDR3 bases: TGCAGTGCTAGATTCCACGAGCAGTACTTC. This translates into CSARFHEQYF.

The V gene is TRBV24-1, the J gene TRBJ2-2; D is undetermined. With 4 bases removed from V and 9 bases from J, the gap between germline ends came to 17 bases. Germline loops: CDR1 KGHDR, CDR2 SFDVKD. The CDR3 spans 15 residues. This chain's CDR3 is CATSERAGIGWELFF. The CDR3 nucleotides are TGTGCCACCAGTGAACGTGCCGGAATCGGTTGGGAGCTGTTTTTT.

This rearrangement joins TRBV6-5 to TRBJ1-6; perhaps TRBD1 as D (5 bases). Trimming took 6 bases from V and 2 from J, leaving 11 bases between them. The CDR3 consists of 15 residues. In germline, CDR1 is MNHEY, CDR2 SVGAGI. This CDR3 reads CASRAGRTYNSPLHF. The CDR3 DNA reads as TGTGCCAGCAGGGCAGGGAGGACCTATAATTCACCCCTCCACTTT.